The rows below give T cell receptor beta chains drawn from one sample of a study of blood T cell repertoires in COVID-19. Assay: immunoSEQ multiplex PCR; the TCRdb copy retains only in-frame clones and omits some. Among 150,000 to 200,000 clones listed, 88% were seen once. The specimen was PBMCs or T cells enriched from blood (not recorded which). These TCRs come from a woman younger than 35 who had recovered from COVID-19. Each CDR3 is given with its conserved first and last residue. Each record gives: clone size, D gene, V gene, J gene, CDR3 protein, CDR3 DNA. D genes are given only for firm matches. A clone size is listed for some rows: how often the clone was seen (once, few, many), or a class if it is expanded.

>.|TRBD2|TRBV11-2|TRBJ2-7
CASSNGRTYEQYF
TGTGCCAGCAGCAACGGGAGGACCTACGAGCAGTACTTC
>once|TRBD1|TRBV5-4|TRBJ1-4
CASSRQGTNEKLFF
TGTGCCAGCAGTCGACAGGGAACTAATGAAAAACTGTTTTTT
>few|TRBD1|TRBV7-9|TRBJ2-5
CASSRTGGRGEQETQYF
TGTGCCAGCAGCCGGACAGGGGGCAGGGGGGAGCAAGAGACCCAGTACTTC
>.|TRBD1|TRBV2|TRBJ2-2
CASSKGQGLNTGELFF
TGTGCCAGCAGTAAGGGACAGGGTCTGAACACCGGGGAGCTGTTTTTT
>.|.|TRBV15|TRBJ2-7
CATKATENRYEQYF
TGTGCCACCAAAGCAACGGAGAACCGATACGAGCAGTACTTC
>.|TRBD1|TRBV20-1|TRBJ2-7
CSAEGDQGVHF
TGCAGTGCCGAAGGGGACCAGGGGGTTCACTTC
>.|TRBD1|TRBV5-4|TRBJ2-2
CASSWGLTGWAGELFF
TGTGCCAGCAGCTGGGGATTGACAGGGTGGGCCGGGGAGCTGTTTTTT
>.|.|TRBV5-1|TRBJ1-3
CASSTSGQAVGNTIYF
TGCGCCAGCAGTACGTCCGGTCAGGCAGTTGGAAACACCATATATTTT
>.|.|TRBV20-1|TRBJ2-7
CSASFDGGYEQYF
TGCAGTGCTAGTTTTGATGGCGGTTACGAGCAGTACTTC
>.|.|TRBV28|TRBJ2-7
CASSTGARRHEQYF
TGTGCCAGCAGTACAGGCGCCAGACGCCACGAGCAGTACTTC
>.|.|TRBV6-1|TRBJ1-3
CASSEGLWRFENTIYF
TGTGCCAGCAGTGAAGGACTCTGGAGGTTCGAAAACACCATATATTTT
>few|.|TRBV30|TRBJ2-7
CAFKNTPPYEQYF
TGTGCCTTTAAGAACACCCCACCCTACGAGCAGTACTTC
>once|.|TRBV18|TRBJ1-1
CASSPSPGVTEAFF
TGTGCCAGCTCCCCGAGCCCAGGGGTCACTGAAGCTTTCTTT
>.|.|TRBV23-1|TRBJ1-5
CASSRFRTVAQPQHF
TGCGCCAGCAGTCGTTTCCGGACAGTGGCTCAGCCCCAGCATTTT
>.|.|TRBV28|TRBJ1-1
CASRGTGGLGTEAFF
TGTGCCAGCAGGGGGACCGGGGGGTTGGGAACTGAAGCTTTCTTT
>.|.|TRBV3-1/TRBV3-2|TRBJ2-7
CASSQIGGSYEQYF
TGTGCCAGCAGCCAAATAGGGGGTTCCTACGAGCAGTACTTC
>.|TRBD1|TRBV4-1|TRBJ1-5
CASSQDQGVQPQHF
TGCGCCAGCAGCCAAGACCAGGGGGTTCAGCCCCAGCATTTT
>.|TRBD2|TRBV11-2|TRBJ2-1
CASSSPAGLGGYNEQFF
TGTGCCAGCAGCTCCCCAGCTGGACTAGGTGGCTACAATGAGCAGTTCTTC
>few|TRBD1|TRBV7-6|TRBJ1-4
CASSTRTGSEKLFF
TGTGCCAGCAGCACTAGGACAGGTTCTGAAAAACTGTTTTTT
>few|TRBD1|TRBV3-1/TRBV3-2|TRBJ1-2
CASSPDRGIYGYTF
TGTGCCAGCAGTCCGGACAGGGGAATCTATGGCTACACCTTC
>.|.|TRBV27|TRBJ2-7
CASSLAQSSYEQYF
TGTGCCAGCAGTTTAGCACAAAGCTCCTACGAGCAGTACTTC
>.|TRBD1|TRBV5-1|TRBJ1-6
CASSMDRGRTFSYNSPLHF
TGCGCCAGCAGCATGGACAGGGGCCGAACCTTCTCCTATAATTCACCCCTCCACTTT
>.|TRBD2|TRBV6-1|TRBJ2-1
CASSESLAGLYNEQFF
TGTGCCAGCAGTGAGTCACTAGCGGGACTTTACAATGAGCAGTTCTTC
>.|.|TRBV27|TRBJ1-5
CASSSIDDTDRAQHF
TGTGCCAGCAGTTCTATCGACGACACGGATCGAGCCCAGCATTTT
>.|.|TRBV6-5|TRBJ2-1
CASSSGITVYNEQFF
TGTGCCAGCAGCTCAGGGATCACAGTTTACAATGAGCAGTTCTTC
>.|.|TRBV29-1|TRBJ2-5
CSAESLTGTETQYF
TGCAGCGCAGAAAGTCTAACAGGGACCGAGACCCAGTACTTC
>.|TRBD1|TRBV7-2|TRBJ1-3
CASSSSSTGEKRNTIYF
TGTGCCAGCAGCTCCAGCTCCACAGGGGAGAAAAGAAACACCATATATTTT
>once|TRBD1|TRBV29-1|TRBJ1-4
CSVATGGANEKLFF
TGCAGCGTAGCAACAGGGGGAGCTAATGAAAAACTGTTTTTT
>.|TRBD2|TRBV2|TRBJ2-3
CASRPRLAPEKRTDTQYF
TGTGCCAGCCGCCCCAGACTAGCGCCCGAGAAGCGTACAGATACGCAGTATTTT
>few|TRBD2|TRBV9|TRBJ2-3
CASSPSTGLARTDTQYF
TGTGCCAGCAGCCCCAGTACAGGACTAGCCCGGACAGATACGCAGTATTTT
>.|TRBD1|TRBV10-3|TRBJ2-7
CAISESQVGTGGREQYF
TGTGCCATCAGTGAGTCTCAAGTTGGGACAGGGGGCCGCGAGCAGTACTTC
>.|TRBD1|TRBV2|TRBJ2-5
CASSGQGSGETQYF
TGTGCCAGCAGCGGACAGGGCTCGGGCGAGACCCAGTACTTC
>.|TRBD2|TRBV7-2|TRBJ2-5
CASSLAGLEEETQYF
TGTGCCAGCAGCTTAGCGGGACTAGAGGAAGAGACCCAGTACTTC
>.|.|TRBV28|TRBJ1-5
CASSPPQDLQPQHF
TGTGCCAGCAGTCCTCCACAGGATTTACAGCCCCAGCATTTT
>.|.|TRBV5-1|TRBJ2-2
CATSPGTGELFF
TGCGCCACCTCACCGGGCACCGGGGAGCTGTTTTTT
>.|TRBD2|TRBV4-3|TRBJ2-7
CASSQEPRGMSSYEQYF
TGCGCCAGCAGCCAAGAGCCGCGGGGGATGAGCTCCTACGAGCAGTACTTC
>.|TRBD1|TRBV20-1|TRBJ1-3
CSASHRGGNTIYF
TGCAGTGCTAGTCACAGGGGGGGAAACACCATATATTTT
>.|.|TRBV7-9|TRBJ1-4
CASSPRILQVNEKLFF
TGTGCCAGCAGCCCCCGTATTTTACAGGTTAATGAAAAACTGTTTTTT
>.|.|TRBV7-9|TRBJ1-4
CASSPRGRSTHTNEKLFF
TGTGCCAGCAGCCCTAGGGGCAGGAGTACTCACACTAATGAAAAACTGTTTTTT
>.|.|TRBV7-2|TRBJ1-5
CASSPWSDQPQHF
TGTGCCAGCAGCCCTTGGAGTGATCAGCCCCAGCATTTT
>.|TRBD1|TRBV28|TRBJ1-2
CASSLSDRRTNYGYTF
TGTGCCAGCAGTTTATCGGACAGGCGGACTAACTATGGCTACACCTTC
>.|.|TRBV27|TRBJ2-7
CASSAVGTSYEQYF
TGTGCCAGCAGTGCCGTCGGGACATCATACGAGCAGTACTTC
>.|TRBD1|TRBV29-1|TRBJ1-2
CSVEPGTVANYGYTF
TGCAGCGTTGAACCCGGGACAGTTGCTAACTATGGCTACACCTTC
>.|TRBD1|TRBV5-1|TRBJ1-2
CASSPTGEPYGYTF
TGCGCCAGCAGCCCGACAGGGGAACCCTATGGCTACACCTTC
>.|.|TRBV7-9|TRBJ2-5
CASSLDNQETQYF
TGTGCCAGCAGCTTAGATAATCAAGAGACCCAGTACTTC
>.|TRBD1|TRBV13|TRBJ1-2
CASSSDRGSTNYGYTF
TGTGCCAGCAGCTCGGACAGGGGATCAACTAACTATGGCTACACCTTC
>few|.|TRBV11-2|TRBJ2-7
CASSLVRDGSRVGLHEQYF
TGTGCCAGCAGCTTAGTCAGGGATGGGTCGCGAGTCGGGCTCCACGAGCAGTACTTC
>.|TRBD1|TRBV5-1|TRBJ1-2
CASSSSGTGNGYTF
TGCGCCAGCAGCTCCTCCGGGACAGGTAACGGCTACACCTTC
>once|TRBD2|TRBV11-2|TRBJ2-5
CASSLIATSGGRETQYF
TGTGCCAGCAGCCTTATTGCGACTAGCGGGGGGAGGGAGACCCAGTACTTC
>.|TRBD1|TRBV19|TRBJ2-1
CASSIRTGLGEQFF
TGTGCCAGTAGTATCCGGACAGGGCTGGGTGAGCAGTTCTTC
>.|TRBD1|TRBV30|TRBJ1-2
CAWFRDRGFTNYGYTF
TGTGCCTGGTTCCGGGACAGGGGGTTCACTAACTATGGCTACACCTTC
>.|.|TRBV4-2|TRBJ2-1
CASSQDLGGSSYNEQFF
TGTGCCAGCAGCCAAGATCTAGGTGGGAGCTCCTACAATGAGCAGTTCTTC
>.|.|TRBV29-1|TRBJ1-3
CSVEGQSGNTIYF
TGCAGCGTTGAAGGACAGTCTGGAAACACCATATATTTT
>.|.|TRBV5-4|TRBJ1-1
CASSNTRQSNTEAFF
TGTGCCAGCAGCAACACCCGACAGTCGAACACTGAAGCTTTCTTT
>.|.|TRBV30|TRBJ1-2
CAWLAGRNGYTF
TGTGCCTGGTTAGCGGGCAGGAATGGCTACACCTTC
>.|.|TRBV7-6|TRBJ2-6
CASSLVLTGGANVLTF
TGTGCCAGCAGCCTTGTGCTAACGGGAGGGGCCAACGTCCTGACTTTC
>.|.|TRBV19|TRBJ1-4
CASTLGGANEKLFF
TGTGCCAGTACCCTCGGGGGGGCCAATGAAAAACTGTTTTTT
>.|.|TRBV28|TRBJ1-2
CASRAGDYGYTF
TGTGCCAGCAGGGCAGGGGACTATGGCTACACCTTC
>.|.|TRBV6-5|TRBJ2-7
CASSYRQGTYEQYF
TGTGCCAGCAGTTACCGGCAGGGAACGTACGAGCAGTACTTC
>once|.|TRBV19|TRBJ1-1
CASSLRGSYTEAFF
TGTGCCAGTAGCCTCCGGGGGAGCTACACTGAAGCTTTCTTT